The entry below gives a single TCR beta chain sequence along with its context. What it binds is unknown. The sample has other DNA sequences that encode this CDR3 too. The data derive from a study of beta chain features in type 1 diabetes. Of the isolated RNA, all was reverse transcribed, and so the sequenced material was expressed TCRB transcripts. Method: immunoSEQ multiplex PCR; TCRdb's copy keeps in-frame clones and lacks some. The sample records more than 100,000 clones, around 9% being singletons. Study results and limitations: Whether HLA type affects TCRB rearrangement stayed undetermined in the present work. Moderate but significant shortening of TCRB CDR3s was recorded in all four CD4+ subsets from Type 1 diabetes patients.

V shed 1 base and J shed 3 bases, with 6 bases lying between them. Germline V lookup: CDR1 KGHSH, CDR2 LQKENI. The CDR3 spans 13 residues. The sample consisted of central memory CD4+ T cells from blood. This rearrangement joins TRBV18 to TRBJ2-5, with D possibly being TRBD1 (5 bases). The receptor was isolated from a man aged 30 to 45 with type 1 diabetes. The CDR3 DNA is TGTGCCAGCTCACCACGCAGGGAAGAGACCCAGTACTTC. Protein: CASSPRREETQYF.